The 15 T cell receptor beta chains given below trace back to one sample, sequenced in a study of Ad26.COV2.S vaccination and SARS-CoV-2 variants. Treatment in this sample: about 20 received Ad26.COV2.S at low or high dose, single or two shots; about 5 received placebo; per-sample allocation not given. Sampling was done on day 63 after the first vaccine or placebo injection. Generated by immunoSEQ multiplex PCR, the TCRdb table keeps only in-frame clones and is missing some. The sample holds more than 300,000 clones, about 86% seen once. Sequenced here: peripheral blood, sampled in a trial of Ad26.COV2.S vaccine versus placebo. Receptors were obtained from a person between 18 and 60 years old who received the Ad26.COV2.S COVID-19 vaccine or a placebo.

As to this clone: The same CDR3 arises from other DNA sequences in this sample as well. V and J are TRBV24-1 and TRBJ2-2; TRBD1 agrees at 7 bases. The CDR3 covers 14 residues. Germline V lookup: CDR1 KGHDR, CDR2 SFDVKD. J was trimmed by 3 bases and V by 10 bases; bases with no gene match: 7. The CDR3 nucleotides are TGTGCCACGAGTAGGGGGCCGGACACCGGGGAGCTGTTTTTT. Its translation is CATSRGPDTGELFF.

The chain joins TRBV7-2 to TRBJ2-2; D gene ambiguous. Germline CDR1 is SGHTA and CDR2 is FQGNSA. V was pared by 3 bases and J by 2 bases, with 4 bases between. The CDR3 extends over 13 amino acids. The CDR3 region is CASSFSNTGELFF. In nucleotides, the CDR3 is TGTGCCAGCAGCTTCAGCAACACCGGGGAGCTGTTTTTT.

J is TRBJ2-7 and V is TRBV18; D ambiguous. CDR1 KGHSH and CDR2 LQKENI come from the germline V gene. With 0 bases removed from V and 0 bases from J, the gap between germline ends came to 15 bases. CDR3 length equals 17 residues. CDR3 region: CASSPPRSRDNSYEQYF. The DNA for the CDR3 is TGTGCCAGCTCACCACCAAGGTCGCGCGACAACTCCTACGAGCAGTACTTC.

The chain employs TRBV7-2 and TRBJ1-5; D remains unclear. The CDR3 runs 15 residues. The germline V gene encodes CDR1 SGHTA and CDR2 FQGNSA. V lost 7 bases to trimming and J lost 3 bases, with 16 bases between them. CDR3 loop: CASTWSPEPNQPQHF. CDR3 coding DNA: TGTGCCAGCACCTGGTCCCCGGAGCCCAATCAGCCCCAGCATTTT.

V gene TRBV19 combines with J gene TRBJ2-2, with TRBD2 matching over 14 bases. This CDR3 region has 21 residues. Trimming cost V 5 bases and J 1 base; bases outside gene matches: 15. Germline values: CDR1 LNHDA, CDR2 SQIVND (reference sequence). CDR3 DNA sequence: TGTGCCAGTAGTCCGAAGGACCGACTAGCGGGGGGGCTTAGGAACACCGGGGAGCTGTTTTTT. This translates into CASSPKDRLAGGLRNTGELFF.

The CDR3 region has the DNA TGTGCCAGTAGTAGGGACAGGGGGGACTATGGCTACACCTTC. Residues: CASSRDRGDYGYTF. V usage is TRBV19 and J usage is TRBJ1-2, with TRBD1 identical over 11 bases. V shed 4 bases and J 3 bases; nucleotides not matched to a gene: 1. This CDR3 spans 14 amino acids. CDR1 LNHDA and CDR2 SQIVND come from the germline V gene (reference sequence). Drawing the rest from reference TRBV19 and TRBJ1-2, the complete variable domain is DGGITQSPKYLFRKEGQNVTLSCEQNLNHDAMYWYRQDPGQGLRLIYYSQIVNDFQKGDIAEGYSVSREKKESFPLTVTSAQKNPTAFYLCASSRDRGDYGYTFGSGTRLTVV.

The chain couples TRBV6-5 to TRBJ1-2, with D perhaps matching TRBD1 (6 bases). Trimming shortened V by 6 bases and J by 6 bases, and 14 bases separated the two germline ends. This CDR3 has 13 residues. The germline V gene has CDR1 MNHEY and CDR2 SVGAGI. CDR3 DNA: TGTGCCAGCAGGGCACAGGGTCCGGATGGCTACACCTTC. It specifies CASRAQGPDGYTF.

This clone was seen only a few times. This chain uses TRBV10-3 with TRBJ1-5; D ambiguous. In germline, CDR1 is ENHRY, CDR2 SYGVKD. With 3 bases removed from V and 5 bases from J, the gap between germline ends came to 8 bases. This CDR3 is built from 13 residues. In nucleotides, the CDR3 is TGTGCCATCAGTGACTCCTACGATCAGCCCCAGCATTTT. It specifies CAISDSYDQPQHF.

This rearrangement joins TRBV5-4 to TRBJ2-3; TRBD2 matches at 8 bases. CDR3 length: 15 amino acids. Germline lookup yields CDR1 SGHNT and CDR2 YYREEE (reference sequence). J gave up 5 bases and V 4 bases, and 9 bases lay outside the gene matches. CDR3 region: CASSGGGFLKDTQYF. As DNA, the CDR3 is TGTGCCAGCAGCGGCGGGGGGTTTTTGAAAGATACGCAGTATTTT. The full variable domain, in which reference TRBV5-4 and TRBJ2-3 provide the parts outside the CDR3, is ETGVTQSPTHLIKTRGQQVTLRCSSQSGHNTVSWYQQALGQGPQFIFQYYREEENGRGNFPPRFSGLQFPNYSSELNVNALELDDSALYLCASSGGGFLKDTQYFGPGTRLTVL.

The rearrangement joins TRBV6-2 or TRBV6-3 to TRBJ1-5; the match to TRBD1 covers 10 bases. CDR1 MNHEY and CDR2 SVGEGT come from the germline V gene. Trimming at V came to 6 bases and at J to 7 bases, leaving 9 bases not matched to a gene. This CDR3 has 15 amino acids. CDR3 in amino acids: CASSSDRGRGQPQHF. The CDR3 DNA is TGTGCCAGCAGCTCAGACAGGGGGCGAGGACAGCCCCAGCATTTT.

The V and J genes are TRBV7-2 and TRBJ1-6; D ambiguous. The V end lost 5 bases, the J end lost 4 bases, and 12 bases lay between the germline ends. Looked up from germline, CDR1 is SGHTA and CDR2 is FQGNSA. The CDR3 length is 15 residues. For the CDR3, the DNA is TGTGCCAGCAGCAAAGAGGCAGGTTATAATTCACCCCTCCACTTT. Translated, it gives CASSKEAGYNSPLHF. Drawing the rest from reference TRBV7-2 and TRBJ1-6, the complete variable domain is GAGVSQSPSNKVTEKGKDVELRCDPISGHTALYWYRQSLGQGLEFLIYFQGNSAPDKSGLPSDRFSAERTGGSVSTLTIQRTQQEDSAVYLCASSKEAGYNSPLHFGNGTRLTVT.

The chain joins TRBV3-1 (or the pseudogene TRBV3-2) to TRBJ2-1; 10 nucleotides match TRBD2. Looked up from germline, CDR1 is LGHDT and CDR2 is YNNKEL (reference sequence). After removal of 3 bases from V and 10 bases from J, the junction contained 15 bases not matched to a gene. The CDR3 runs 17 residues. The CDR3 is CASSHWASGGLYGEQFF. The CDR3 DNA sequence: TGTGCCAGCAGCCATTGGGCTAGCGGGGGCCTCTATGGGGAGCAGTTCTTC.

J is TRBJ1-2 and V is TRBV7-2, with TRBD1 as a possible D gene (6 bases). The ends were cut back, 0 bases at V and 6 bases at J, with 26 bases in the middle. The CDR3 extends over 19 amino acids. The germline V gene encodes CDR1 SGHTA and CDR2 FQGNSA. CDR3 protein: CASSLAPPDEGGIINGYTF. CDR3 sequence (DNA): TGTGCCAGCAGCTTAGCCCCCCCCGACGAAGGGGGGATTATAAATGGCTACACCTTC.

The CDR3 DNA reads as TGTGCCAGTAGTATTAATTGGACAGAGGATTCACCCCTCCACTTT. Translation gives CASSINWTEDSPLHF. V gene TRBV19 combines with J gene TRBJ1-6; TRBD1 is a possible D gene (6 bases). The germline V gene encodes CDR1 LNHDA and CDR2 SQIVND (reference sequence). CDR3 length equals 15 residues. V was pared by 3 bases and J by 8 bases, with 14 bases between.

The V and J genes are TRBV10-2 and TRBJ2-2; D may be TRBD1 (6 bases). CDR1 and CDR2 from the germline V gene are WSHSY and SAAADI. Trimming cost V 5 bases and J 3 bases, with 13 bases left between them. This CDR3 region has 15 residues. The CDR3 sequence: CASSSDRKHTGELFF. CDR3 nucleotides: TGCGCCAGCAGTTCCGACAGGAAACACACCGGGGAGCTGTTTTTT.